The next 16 T cell receptor beta chains were all read from a single sample in a study of T cells in Graves' hyperthyroidism and ophthalmopathy. Amplification of TCR beta CDR3 regions used RNA as the template. Using the HTBI primer set, a first-round RT-PCR was run on the TCR CDR3. TCRdb passed the multiplex PCR reads through MiXCR, listing each CDR3 protein once. The sample lists hundreds of thousands of distinct CDR3 sequences; approximately 15% were seen once. The specimen sequenced was blood. Receptors were obtained from a woman in her forties or fifties with Graves' ophthalmopathy.

At least ten counts were recorded for this clonotype. This sequence joins TRBV10-3 and TRBJ1-1; D gene uncertain. The CDR3 runs to 14 residues. With 5 bases removed from V and 2 bases from J, the gap between germline ends came to 12 bases. Germline CDR1 and CDR2: ENHRY and SYGVKD. CDR3 protein: CAISRQSFNTEAFF. DNA for the CDR3: TGTGCCATCAGTCGGCAAAGCTTCAACACTGAAGCTTTCTTT.

About this clonotype: Possible read error: a much larger clone is one base away. The chain carries TRBV2 and TRBJ2-7, with D unclear. The CDR3 is 11 residues long. Between the trimmed V and J ends, which lost 7 bases and 7 bases, there was a span of 11 bases. CDR1 is SNHLY and CDR2 is FYNNEI in the germline V gene. The CDR3: CASTRFDEQYF. CDR3 DNA sequence: TGTGCCAGCACGCGGTTCGATGAGCAGTACTTC. Full variable domain (remainder filled in from reference TRBV2 and TRBJ2-7): EPEVTQTPSHQVTQMGQEVILRCVPISNHLYFYWYRQILGQKVEFLVSFYNNEISEKSEIFDDQFSVERPDGSNFTLKIRSTKLEDSAMYFCASTRFDEQYFGPGTRLTVT.

This clonotype was picked up many times. This chain connects TRBV5-6 to TRBJ1-2; weak D call: TRBD1 (5 bases). Germline V gene data show CDR1 as SGHDT and CDR2 as YYEEEE. V was clipped by 4 bases and J by 8 bases, with 18 bases between them. The CDR3 spans 14 residues. CDR3 bases: TGTGCCAGCAGCGGGAGGGGTATGGCGGAGGGCTACACCTTC. Translation gives CASSGRGMAEGYTF.

This clonotype was detected ten times or more. The chain combines TRBV7-3 with TRBJ2-7; a possible D gene is TRBD2 (6 bases). Germline CDR1 reads SGHTA; CDR2 reads FQGTGA. The V end was cut by 0 bases, the J end by 0 bases, with 6 bases between. The CDR3 is 14 amino acids. DNA of the CDR3: TGTGCCAGCAGCTTAACCGGGAGCTCCTACGAGCAGTACTTC. Encoded protein: CASSLTGSSYEQYF.

This clonotype has at least ten counts. CDR3 residues: CASSSRRGTSGLYNEQFF. DNA for the CDR3: TGTGCCAGCAGCTCCCGAAGGGGGACTAGCGGTTTGTACAATGAGCAGTTCTTC. The rearrangement uses TRBV7-9 and TRBJ2-1; TRBD2 matches at 11 bases. Looked up from germline, CDR1 is SEHNR and CDR2 is FQNEAQ (reference sequence). Trimming cost V 4 bases and J 4 bases; bases outside gene matches: 12. CDR3 length equals 18 residues.

This clonotype was seen repeatedly, ten times or more. The chain combines TRBV6-2 or TRBV6-3 with TRBJ2-2; a possible D gene is TRBD2 (6 bases). This CDR3 is built from 15 residues. CDR1 and CDR2 from the germline V gene are MNHEY and SVGEGT. The V end was cut by 8 bases, the J end by 3 bases, with 16 bases between. In nucleotides, the CDR3 is TGTGCCAGCGCGGAGCAGGGACTTTACACCGGGGAGCTGTTTTTT. Translating it yields CASAEQGLYTGELFF.

This clonotype was counted at least ten times. This chain links TRBV3-1 with TRBJ2-3; TRBD2 might be the D (6 bases). V lost 2 bases to trimming and J lost 0 bases, with 9 bases between them. CDR1 LGHDT and CDR2 YNNKEL come from the germline V gene (reference sequence). This CDR3 spans 15 amino acids. This chain's CDR3 is CASSQLARSTDTQYF. The DNA of the CDR3 is TGTGCCAGCAGCCAACTAGCGCGGAGCACAGATACGCAGTATTTT.

This clonotype appeared many times. CDR3: CATSRGQYQETQYF. The CDR3 coding sequence is TGTGCCACCAGCAGAGGGCAGTACCAAGAGACCCAGTACTTC. This chain joins TRBV15 and TRBJ2-5; D unclear. Germline CDR1 and CDR2: LNHNV and YYDKDF (reference sequence). V shed 1 base and J shed 0 bases, with 6 bases lying between them. The length of the CDR3 is 14 residues. Based on the CDR3 plus reference TRBV15 and TRBJ2-5, the full variable domain is DAMVIQNPRYQVTQFGKPVTLSCSQTLNHNVMYWYQQKSSQAPKLLFHYYDKDFNNEADTPDNFQSRRPNTSFCFLDIRSPGLGDTAMYLCATSRGQYQETQYFGPGTRLLVL.

This clonotype was counted at least ten times. The chain couples TRBV19 to TRBJ2-7, with 9 nucleotides matching TRBD2. CDR3 length: 15 residues. J lost 3 bases, V lost 1 base, and 4 bases had no gene match. The germline V gene has CDR1 LNHDA and CDR2 SQIVND (reference sequence). The CDR3 sequence: CASSIGLAADYEQYF. As DNA, the CDR3 is TGTGCCAGTAGTATAGGACTAGCGGCGGACTACGAGCAGTACTTC. Filled out from reference TRBV19 and TRBJ2-7, the complete variable domain reads DGGITQSPKYLFRKEGQNVTLSCEQNLNHDAMYWYRQDPGQGLRLIYYSQIVNDFQKGDIAEGYSVSREKKESFPLTVTSAQKNPTAFYLCASSIGLAADYEQYFGPGTRLTVT.

This clonotype was counted at least ten times. The CDR3 spells CSARDRTRTSTDTQYF. The DNA for the CDR3 is TGCAGTGCTAGAGATCGAACGAGGACTAGCACAGATACGCAGTATTTT. This sequence joins TRBV20-1 and TRBJ2-3, with D possibly being TRBD2 (5 bases). Germline V gene lookup returns CDR1 DFQATT and CDR2 SNEGSKA (reference sequence). The length of the CDR3 is 16 residues. Trimming removed 0 bases at V and 0 bases at J, with 13 bases between.

This clonotype was seen a handful of times. The rearrangement uses TRBV20-1 and TRBJ1-6; D is uncertain. V lost 0 bases to trimming and J lost 4 bases, with 13 bases between them. CDR1 DFQATT and CDR2 SNEGSKA come from the germline V gene (reference sequence). The CDR3 runs 16 residues. CDR3 coding DNA: TGCAGTGCTAGAGATTGGCGGACGGCTTATAATTCACCCCTCCACTTT. Its translation is CSARDWRTAYNSPLHF.

There are a few counts of this clonotype. The chain recombines TRBV30 with TRBJ1-6, with 7 bases that match TRBD1. J was trimmed by 9 bases and V by 1 base; bases with no gene match: 12. Germline-derived CDR1 and CDR2 are GTSNPN and SVGIG (reference sequence). The CDR3 covers 16 residues. The CDR3: CAWSDPLVGGLSPLHF. The CDR3 DNA reads as TGTGCCTGGAGTGACCCCCTCGTAGGGGGCCTTTCACCCCTCCACTTT.

The chain uses TRBV6-2 or TRBV6-3 and TRBJ1-2; D is unresolved. Germline V lookup: CDR1 MNHEY, CDR2 SVGEGT. V lost 0 bases and J lost 8, with 13 bases in between. CDR3 length: 14 amino acids. The CDR3 DNA is TGTGCCAGCAGTTACTCGACGGAGCTAGGGGGCTACACCTTC. As protein: CASSYSTELGGYTF.

This clonotype has only a few counts. This chain links TRBV27 with TRBJ2-2; 9 bases map to TRBD1. The CDR3 consists of 18 residues. V shed 3 bases and J 1 base; nucleotides not matched to a gene: 9. Germline values: CDR1 MNHEY, CDR2 SMNVEV (reference sequence). The CDR3 nucleotides are TGTGCCAGCAGTTTGAGATGGACAGGGGTGGGGAACACCGGGGAGCTGTTTTTT. It encodes CASSLRWTGVGNTGELFF.

This clonotype was recorded a few times. The chain employs TRBV29-1 and TRBJ2-1, with TRBD2 matching 7 bases. J was trimmed by 7 bases and V by 4 bases; bases with no gene match: 7. Germline V CDR1 and CDR2: SQVTM, ANQGSEA. The CDR3 runs to 13 residues. In DNA form, the CDR3 reads TGCAGCGTTGGGCGGGAGATCAGTAATGAGCAGTTCTTC. Translating gives CSVGREISNEQFF.

Many counts were recorded for this clonotype. The CDR3 DNA reads TGTGCCAGCAGTTTATCTTCCAGGGTCGTGGAGACCCAGTACTTC. The encoded protein is CASSLSSRVVETQYF. This chain uses TRBV27 with TRBJ2-5; D possibly corresponds to TRBD1 (5 bases). The CDR3 spans 15 residues. In germline, CDR1 is MNHEY, CDR2 SMNVEV (reference sequence). V was clipped by 0 bases and J by 5 bases, with 13 bases between them.